The present entry profiles one T cell receptor (beta chain) with its context. Its antigen remains unidentified. The entry originates in a study of T cell responses to AZD1222 COVID-19 vaccine. The study, taken as a whole, reports: Vaccine-associated CD4 TCRs spanned spike, dominant at 160-218 and 743-854. Repertoire collection took place solely once the T cell response had peaked. Donors were largely white British and mainly female; clonal diversity was possibly underestimated.

The method was immunoSEQ multiplex PCR; TCRdb's version includes in-frame clones alone and lacks a portion of them. The sample has some 150,000 clones, 90% to 95% seen once. V was clipped by 4 bases and J by 6 bases; unmatched bases: 4. This CDR3 has 14 amino acids. Germline CDR1 SGHTS, CDR2 YDEGEE. The receptor's source is an adult in good health. The material was peripheral blood, obtained on day 0 of AZD1222 vaccination. This rearrangement joins TRBV5-8 to TRBJ1-5, with TRBD1 identical over 10 bases. CDR3 nucleotide sequence: TGTGCCAGCAGCAGACAGGGGGCAGGTCAGCCCCAGCATTTT. As protein: CASSRQGAGQPQHF.